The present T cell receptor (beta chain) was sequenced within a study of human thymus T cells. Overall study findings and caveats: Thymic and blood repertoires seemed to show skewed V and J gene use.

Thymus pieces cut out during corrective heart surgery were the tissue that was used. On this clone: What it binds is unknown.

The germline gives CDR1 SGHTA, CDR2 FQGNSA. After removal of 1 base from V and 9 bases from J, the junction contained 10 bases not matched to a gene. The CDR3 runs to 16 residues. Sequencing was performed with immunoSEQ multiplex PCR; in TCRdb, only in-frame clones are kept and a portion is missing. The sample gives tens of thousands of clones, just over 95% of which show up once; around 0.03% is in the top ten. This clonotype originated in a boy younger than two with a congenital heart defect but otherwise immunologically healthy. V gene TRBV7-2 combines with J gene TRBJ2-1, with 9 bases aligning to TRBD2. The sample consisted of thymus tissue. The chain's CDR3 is CASSLDGASGNGEQFF. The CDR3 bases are TGTGCCAGCAGCTTAGATGGGGCTAGCGGGAATGGTGAGCAGTTCTTC.